A selection of T cell receptor beta chains follows, all from one sample in a study of cytotoxic CD8 clonotypes in ibrutinib-treated CLL. Using immunoSEQ multiplex PCR, the repertoire was profiled, and TCRdb retains in-frame clones only, with some absent. This sample carries about 160,000 clones, roughly four fifths of them seen once, and the ten largest clones take about 4.6%. This sample comprised PBMCs, obtained after 24 months of ibrutinib treatment. The source of these receptors is a human donor with chronic lymphocytic leukemia. Both conserved end residues are part of each CDR3. A D gene is named only where the DNA matches it firmly. Clone size is stated in some rows and not others, as once, few, many or a class when expanded.

j_gene | v_gene | d_gene | abundance | CDR3nt | CDR3aa
TRBJ1-1 | TRBV6-6 | NA | NA | TGTGCCAGCAGCCCCGTTGGGGTTTGGACTGAAGCTTTCTTT | CASSPVGVWTEAFF
TRBJ2-2 | TRBV6-1 | NA | NA | TGTGCCAGATACAGGGTCGCCGGGGAGCTGTTTTTT | CARYRVAGELFF
TRBJ2-1 | TRBV7-9 | NA | NA | TGTGCCAGCAGCTTAGGAGGCCGGTTTGAGCAGTTCTTC | CASSLGGRFEQFF
TRBJ2-6 | TRBV7-2 | NA | NA | TGTGCCAGCAGCTTAGTAAGGACCGGGGCCAACGTCCTGACTTTC | CASSLVRTGANVLTF
TRBJ1-6 | TRBV7-9 | TRBD1 | NA | TGTGCCAGCAGCTCGAGACAGGGGGTTAATTCACCCCTCCACTTT | CASSSRQGVNSPLHF
TRBJ2-7 | TRBV11-2 | NA | NA | TGTGCCAGCAGCTTAGTTGGCGGGGACGAGCAGTACTTC | CASSLVGGDEQYF
TRBJ1-3 | TRBV6-5 | NA | once | TGTGCCAGCACTACGATCCCGCCCTCTGGAAACACCATATATTTT | CASTTIPPSGNTIYF
TRBJ1-2 | TRBV27 | TRBD1 | NA | TGTGCCAGCAGTTTAGGACAGGGATATGGCTACACCTTC | CASSLGQGYGYTF
TRBJ1-1 | TRBV15 | NA | NA | TGTGCCACCAGCAGTGCCAACACTGAAGCTTTCTTT | CATSSANTEAFF
TRBJ2-3 | TRBV7-9 | NA | NA | TGTGCCAGCAGCTTCCTCGGGGATACGCAGTATTTT | CASSFLGDTQYF
TRBJ1-5 | TRBV19 | NA | few | TGTGCCAGTACCGAACTGGGTCAGCCCCAGCATTTT | CASTELGQPQHF
TRBJ2-1 | TRBV7-6 | TRBD2 | NA | TGTGCCAGCAGCTTAGCGCGTCTAGCGGGAGGAGATGAGCAGTTCTTC | CASSLARLAGGDEQFF
TRBJ1-2 | TRBV18 | TRBD1 | NA | TGTGCCAGCTCACCACTTCAGGGGGAATGGTATGGCTACACCTTC | CASSPLQGEWYGYTF
TRBJ1-5 | TRBV27 | NA | NA | TGTGCCAGCAGTTCAAGCGCCATGGGCAATCAGCCCCAGCATTTT | CASSSSAMGNQPQHF
TRBJ1-2 | TRBV19 | NA | NA | TGTGCCAGTAGTACGGACACAGCTAACTATGGCTACACCTTC | CASSTDTANYGYTF
TRBJ2-1 | TRBV11-2 | NA | NA | TGTGCCAGCAGCTTAGGAGGGAGATCTAGAAATGAGCAGTTCTTC | CASSLGGRSRNEQFF
TRBJ2-1 | TRBV6-4 | NA | NA | TGTGCCAGCAGTGACTCAGGCGGGTATAGCTCCTACAATGAGCAGTTCTTC | CASSDSGGYSSYNEQFF
TRBJ2-2 | TRBV27 | NA | once | TGTGCCGGCAGTTTAGGTCCGGGTTCGAACACCGGGGAGCTGTTTTTT | CAGSLGPGSNTGELFF
TRBJ2-7 | TRBV4-1 | NA | NA | TGCGCCAGCAGCCCCGATCCAACGGCCAATTTAGAGCAGTACTTC | CASSPDPTANLEQYF
TRBJ2-1 | TRBV4-3 | TRBD2 | NA | TGCGCCAGCAGCCATCAGACTAGCGGCAACAATGAGCAGTTCTTC | CASSHQTSGNNEQFF
TRBJ2-2 | TRBV6-5 | TRBD1 | NA | TGTGCCAGCAGTTTTCTGGGACAGGGCCTAGGGAAGGAGCTGTTTTTT | CASSFLGQGLGKELFF
TRBJ2-2 | TRBV7-2 | TRBD2 | NA | TGTGCCAGCAGCCAGAGCGGGAGGGGGACCGGGGAGCTGTTTTTT | CASSQSGRGTGELFF
TRBJ1-1 | TRBV19 | TRBD1 | NA | TGTGCCAGTAGCCCCCAGGGGGCGCGGGGCACTGAAGCTTTCTTT | CASSPQGARGTEAFF
TRBJ1-2 | TRBV28 | TRBD1 | NA | TGTGCCAGCAGTGACAGGGCTGGATACGGCTACACCTTC | CASSDRAGYGYTF
TRBJ2-3 | TRBV6-5 | NA | NA | TGTGCCAGCAGTTCCACCCGAAAAGATACGCAGTATTTT | CASSSTRKDTQYF
TRBJ1-1 | TRBV27 | NA | once | TGTGCCAGCAGTTACAGAGGGGTAGCTTTCTTT | CASSYRGVAFF
TRBJ1-1 | TRBV7-3 | NA | NA | TGTGCCAGCAGCTTAGGGGGCTTTGACACTGAAGCTTTCTTT | CASSLGGFDTEAFF
TRBJ1-1 | TRBV15 | TRBD1 | NA | TGTGCCACCAGCAGTCAGGGGGACACTGAAGCTTTCTTT | CATSSQGDTEAFF
TRBJ1-2 | TRBV7-9 | NA | NA | TGTGCCAGCAGCTTAGGTGGCTCCGGGACAAATAATGGCTACACCTTC | CASSLGGSGTNNGYTF
TRBJ1-1 | TRBV5-4 | TRBD1 | NA | TGTGCCAGCCGAAGAACAGGGGTCACTGAAGCTTTCTTT | CASRRTGVTEAFF
TRBJ1-2 | TRBV5-1 | NA | few | TGCGCCAGCAGCTTGCAGGACGGAACATATGGCTACACCTTC | CASSLQDGTYGYTF
TRBJ2-3 | TRBV7-2 | NA | NA | TGTGCCAGCAGCTTAGCCCGACTGGGCGGGGGCCCCACAGATACGCAGTATTTT | CASSLARLGGGPTDTQYF
TRBJ1-3 | TRBV27 | TRBD1 | NA | TGTGCCAGCAGGAGGGGGCGCGGAAACACCATATATTTT | CASRRGRGNTIYF
TRBJ2-5 | TRBV5-1 | TRBD1 | NA | TGCGCCAGCAGCCGAGGACAGGGTAGAGAGACCCAGTACTTC | CASSRGQGRETQYF
TRBJ1-3 | TRBV18 | NA | NA | TGTGCCAGCTCACCCCGTGAGGCGGCGGGAAACACCATATATTTT | CASSPREAAGNTIYF
TRBJ2-7 | TRBV27 | NA | NA | TGTGCCAGCAGTTTAGGTCTAGCCTACGAGCAGTACTTC | CASSLGLAYEQYF
TRBJ1-5 | TRBV6-6 | TRBD1 | NA | TGTGCCAGCAGTTACGAGGGGGCTAGGAATCAGCCCCAGCATTTT | CASSYEGARNQPQHF
TRBJ2-1 | TRBV18 | TRBD1 | NA | TGTGCCAGCTCACAACAGGGGTACTACAATGAGCAGTTCTTC | CASSQQGYYNEQFF
TRBJ2-7 | TRBV14 | TRBD2 | NA | TGTGCCAGCAGCCTTAACCGGGACTACTACGAGCAGTACTTC | CASSLNRDYYEQYF